The present TCR beta chain was sequenced within a study of blood T cell repertoires in COVID-19. About the study: COVID-19 samples from acute and convalescent phases originated in the United States, Italy and Spain.

Generated by immunoSEQ multiplex PCR, the TCRdb table keeps only in-frame clones and is missing some. Of around 150,000 clones listed, 77% were seen once; the top ten hold around 2.8%. The CDR3 runs 16 residues. Per germline, CDR1 LGHDT and CDR2 YNNKEL (reference sequence). V lost 0 bases, J lost 8 bases, and 19 bases lay in between. This clonotype was obtained from a man aged 65 to 79 with acute or convalescent COVID-19. This sequence joins TRBV3-1 (or the pseudogene TRBV3-2) and TRBJ1-2, with D possibly matching TRBD1 (6 bases). The sequencing sample was made of peripheral blood. The CDR3 coding sequence is TGTGCCAGCAGCCAAGATCGGTCGACAGGCCCCTGGGGCTACACCTTC. As protein: CASSQDRSTGPWGYTF.